One and the same sample provided the 31 T cell receptor beta chains below, sequenced in a study of blood T cell repertoires in COVID-19 (dated by TCRdb to 2019 to 2021). Library generation was performed with the immunoSEQ multiplex PCR assay. TCRdb's version of the immuneACCESS table is confined to in-frame rearrangements and falls short of the full clone set. An unresolved V gene accounts for under half of the shortfall where checked; the remainder is of unknown origin. Within this sample are about 350,000 clones, with around nine tenths of them counted one time only. The ten largest clones add up to about 3.9% of the sample. The specimen sequenced was peripheral blood. These receptor sequences come from a woman in her fifties or sixties with COVID-19, enrolled during active disease.

CDR3: CASSISPGQGNEQYF. CDR3 DNA sequence: TGCGCCAGCAGCATCTCCCCGGGACAGGGAAACGAGCAGTACTTC. The chain employs TRBV5-1 and TRBJ2-7; 9 bases fit TRBD1. V trimming: 4 bases; J trimming: 5 bases; junction bases outside the gene matches: 10. The germline gives CDR1 SGHRS, CDR2 YFSETQ. The CDR3 covers 15 residues.

V usage is TRBV18 and J usage is TRBJ2-5; TRBD1 matches 7 bases. CDR3 length: 14 amino acids. Germline lookup yields CDR1 KGHSH and CDR2 LQKENI. The ends lost 2 bases at V and 3 bases at J; junction bases unmatched: 3. CDR3 sequence: CASSPGQEKETQYF. DNA of the CDR3: TGTGCCAGCTCACCAGGACAGGAAAAAGAGACCCAGTACTTC.

The chain links TRBV19 to TRBJ2-5, with 7 nucleotides matching TRBD1. Germline lookup yields CDR1 LNHDA and CDR2 SQIVND (reference sequence). There are 14 residues in the CDR3. V shed 4 bases and J 4 bases; nucleotides not matched to a gene: 6. Written as DNA, the CDR3 is TGTGCCAGTAGTACCCGGACAGGAAGAGAGACCCAGTACTTC. Translated: CASSTRTGRETQYF.

This clone was observed a few times. The chain recombines TRBV29-1 with TRBJ1-2; D perhaps matches TRBD1 (5 bases). Germline V gives CDR1 SQVTM, CDR2 ANQGSEA. Trimming pared 5 bases from V and 4 bases from J, leaving 17 bases between. CDR3 size: 14 residues. CDR3 nucleotide sequence: TGCAGCGTTCTATCCAGGGCCGATATCTATGGCTACACCTTC. Translation: CSVLSRADIYGYTF.

The chain is built from TRBV10-2 and TRBJ1-1; D is perhaps TRBD1 (6 bases). CDR1 and CDR2 (germline): WSHSY, SAAADI. The CDR3 length is 16 residues. Trimming removed 3 bases from V and 1 base from J, with 15 bases in between. CDR3 protein: CASSEATGWWNTEAFF. CDR3 sequence (DNA): TGCGCCAGCAGTGAAGCGACAGGTTGGTGGAACACTGAAGCTTTCTTT.

The chain employs TRBV12-3 or TRBV12-4 and TRBJ2-6; D is unclear. CDR3 length equals 13 residues. The germline V and J ends were trimmed by 6 bases and 1 base, with 4 bases remaining between them. In nucleotides, the CDR3 is TGTGCCAGCAGGCTATCTGGGGCCAACGTCCTGACTTTC. This codes for CASRLSGANVLTF.

V gene TRBV5-8 combines with J gene TRBJ1-1; D is uncertain. The CDR3 is made up of 13 amino acids. With 2 bases removed from V and 6 bases from J, the gap between germline ends came to 11 bases. Germline V gene lookup returns CDR1 SGHTS and CDR2 YDEGEE. The CDR3 sequence is CASSFVPRAEAFF. CDR3 DNA: TGTGCCAGCAGCTTTGTTCCGCGGGCTGAAGCTTTCTTT.

This clone was detected only a few times. The chain is built from TRBV6-5 and TRBJ1-6; TRBD1 agrees at 7 bases. The CDR3 runs to 14 residues. Germline CDR1 reads MNHEY; CDR2 reads SVGAGI. V was pared by 8 bases and J by 7 bases, with 8 bases of the junction left unmatched. This chain's CDR3 is CASWSGTVNSPLHF. In DNA form, the CDR3 reads TGTGCCAGCTGGTCCGGGACAGTGAATTCACCCCTCCACTTT.

This clone came up a few times. The J gene is TRBJ1-5, the V gene TRBV12-5, with 7 bases aligning to TRBD1. V gave up 8 bases and J gave up 2 bases; unmatched junction bases: 6. CDR1 and CDR2 from the germline V gene are LGHNT and FRNRAP. The CDR3 loop spans 14 amino acids. The CDR3 is CASSGRGGNQPQHF. The DNA for the CDR3 is TGTGCTAGTTCAGGCAGGGGGGGCAATCAGCCCCAGCATTTT.

The chain carries TRBV5-1 and TRBJ1-1; 8 nucleotides agree with TRBD1. Germline loops: CDR1 SGHRS, CDR2 YFSETQ. Losses at the gene ends were 4 bases for V and 3 bases for J; bases not matched to a gene: 11. The CDR3 runs to 16 residues. CDR3 coding DNA: TGCGCCAGCAGCCCGACAGGGGTGAGTGGAGACACTGAAGCTTTCTTT. It codes for CASSPTGVSGDTEAFF. Based on the CDR3 plus reference TRBV5-1 and TRBJ1-1, the full variable domain is KAGVTQTPRYLIKTRGQQVTLSCSPISGHRSVSWYQQTPGQGLQFLFEYFSETQRNKGNFPGRFSGRQFSNSRSEMNVSTLELGDSALYLCASSPTGVSGDTEAFFGQGTRLTVV.

The chain combines TRBV3-1 (or the pseudogene TRBV3-2) with TRBJ2-6; 7 bases fit TRBD1. CDR3 length: 15 amino acids. CDR1 and CDR2 from the germline V gene are LGHDT and YNNKEL (reference sequence). V gave up 3 bases and J gave up 2 bases; unmatched junction bases: 1. The CDR3 here is CASSHQGAGANVLTF. Here the CDR3 DNA reads TGTGCCAGCAGCCACCAGGGGGCTGGGGCCAACGTCCTGACTTTC.

This clone was seen only a few times. The chain employs TRBV18 and TRBJ1-5; 7 bases are a match to TRBD1. Germline CDR1 and CDR2: KGHSH and LQKENI. Trimming at V came to 0 bases and at J to 3 bases, leaving 5 bases not matched to a gene. CDR3 length: 16 amino acids. The CDR3 DNA sequence: TGTGCCAGCTCACCACCGGGACAGTCCTACAATCAGCCCCAGCATTTT. It yields the protein CASSPPGQSYNQPQHF.

The rearrangement links TRBV5-8 to TRBJ2-7; D possibly corresponds to TRBD1 (6 bases). The CDR3 runs 14 residues. Per germline, CDR1 SGHTS and CDR2 YDEGEE. Trimming stripped 3 bases from V and 0 bases from J, with 10 bases between. The CDR3 reads CASSSDRNSYEQYF. The CDR3 DNA is TGTGCCAGCAGCTCAGACAGGAACTCCTACGAGCAGTACTTC.

The chain uses TRBV28 and TRBJ1-2; D might be TRBD1 (5 bases). Looked up from germline, CDR1 is MDHEN and CDR2 is SYDVKM. This CDR3 has 12 residues. V was trimmed by 8 bases and J by 4 bases, leaving 11 bases between them. As DNA, the CDR3 is TGTGCCAGCCAAGACAGTCCCTATGGCTACACCTTC. Translated, it gives CASQDSPYGYTF.

V and J are TRBV3-1 (or the pseudogene TRBV3-2) and TRBJ1-4, with D tentatively TRBD1 (6 bases). Germline-derived CDR1 and CDR2 are LGHDT and YNNKEL (reference sequence). The CDR3 is made up of 15 amino acids. V was clipped by 5 bases and J by 5 bases, with 15 bases between them. CDR3 sequence (DNA): TGTGCCAGCAGCAAAGGCCAACAGGGAAATGAAAAACTGTTTTTT. This codes for CASSKGQQGNEKLFF.

This sequence joins TRBV27 and TRBJ1-6, with D possibly matching TRBD1 (6 bases). Germline assignment: CDR1 MNHEY and CDR2 SMNVEV (reference sequence). CDR3 length equals 15 residues. Between the trimmed V and J ends, which lost 5 bases and 9 bases, there was a span of 17 bases. The CDR3 loop reads CASSPYADRGSPLHF. CDR3 in DNA: TGTGCCAGCAGTCCATACGCGGACAGAGGTTCACCCCTCCACTTT.

This chain links TRBV7-6 with TRBJ2-2, with D possibly matching TRBD2 (7 bases). Trimming pared 3 bases from V and 2 bases from J, leaving 16 bases between. This CDR3 contains 17 residues. Germline CDR1 reads SGHVS; CDR2 reads FNYEAQ. In DNA form, the CDR3 reads TGTGCCAGCAGCTTCCCGGGGGGCAGGGGTAACACCGGGGAGCTGTTTTTT. Translated: CASSFPGGRGNTGELFF.

This clone has a single count. The chain has TRBV30 and TRBJ1-1; D gene ambiguous. CDR1 is GTSNPN and CDR2 is SVGIG in the germline V gene (reference sequence). Trimming took 7 bases from V and 4 from J, leaving 13 bases between them. The CDR3 consists of 12 residues. CDR3 in DNA: TGTGCCTTGACAACACATTTCACTGAAGCTTTCTTT. This translates into CALTTHFTEAFF.

This chain uses TRBV19 with TRBJ2-5, with 9 bases lining up with TRBD2. CDR3 length equals 15 residues. The germline gives CDR1 LNHDA, CDR2 SQIVND (reference sequence). Trimming cost V 3 bases and J 5 bases; bases outside gene matches: 7. The CDR3 coding sequence is TGTGCCAGTAGTATTGGTAGCGGGGGTTTGGAGACCCAGTACTTC. It encodes CASSIGSGGLETQYF. Supplemented by reference TRBV19 and TRBJ2-5, the full variable domain reads DGGITQSPKYLFRKEGQNVTLSCEQNLNHDAMYWYRQDPGQGLRLIYYSQIVNDFQKGDIAEGYSVSREKKESFPLTVTSAQKNPTAFYLCASSIGSGGLETQYFGPGTRLLVL.

V is TRBV7-8 and J is TRBJ1-1; D is possibly TRBD1 (5 bases). There are 15 residues in the CDR3. V was shortened by 5 bases and J by 2 bases, with 15 bases between the two germline ends. Germline assignment: CDR1 SGHVS and CDR2 FQNEAQ. As DNA, the CDR3 is TGTGCCAGCAGCCCCTGGAAGGGGCGAAACACTGAAGCTTTCTTT. This encodes CASSPWKGRNTEAFF.

In the case of this clone: An end of the junction differs from the germline gene, which may be a read error. The chain carries TRBV12-3 or TRBV12-4 and TRBJ1-4; 7 bases fit TRBD1. The CDR3 runs to 12 residues. CDR3 bases: TGTGCCAGCAGTGTCTCCCAGGGGGAACCGTTATTT. Translation gives CASSVSQGEPLF.

This clone was counted between two and nine times. The J gene is TRBJ1-3, the V gene TRBV28; 7 bases are shared with TRBD1. Germline-derived CDR1 and CDR2 are MDHEN and SYDVKM. This CDR3 spans 16 amino acids. The junction had 5 bases not matched to a gene; V was cut back by 3 bases and J by 0 bases. The CDR3 loop reads CASSFRDRYSGNTIYF. CDR3 DNA: TGTGCCAGCAGTTTCCGGGACAGATACTCTGGAAACACCATATATTTT.

The chain links TRBV2 to TRBJ1-2; D unclear. Germline CDR1 and CDR2: SNHLY and FYNNEI. V dropped 8 bases and J dropped 2 bases, with 12 bases sitting between them. The CDR3 runs 13 residues. The CDR3 region is CASGQTSNYGYTF. CDR3 DNA sequence: TGTGCCAGCGGCCAGACATCCAACTATGGCTACACCTTC. Using reference TRBV2 and TRBJ1-2 for the parts outside the CDR3, the full variable domain is EPEVTQTPSHQVTQMGQEVILRCVPISNHLYFYWYRQILGQKVEFLVSFYNNEISEKSEIFDDQFSVERPDGSNFTLKIRSTKLEDSAMYFCASGQTSNYGYTFGSGTRLTVV.

This clone was picked up one time. The genes are TRBV5-1 and TRBJ2-5, with a possible D match to TRBD1 (5 bases). The CDR3 contains 13 residues. Germline loops: CDR1 SGHRS, CDR2 YFSETQ. V lost 5 bases and J lost 5, with 13 bases in between. The CDR3 here is CASSPGSIETQYF. The CDR3, as DNA: TGCGCCAGCAGTCCAGGGTCTATTGAGACCCAGTACTTC.

The rearrangement links TRBV3-1 (or the pseudogene TRBV3-2) to TRBJ1-5; D not certain. The germline V gene encodes CDR1 LGHDT and CDR2 YNNKEL (reference sequence). Trimming stripped 2 bases from V and 4 bases from J, with 9 bases between. The CDR3 has 14 amino acids. The CDR3 sequence: CASSQMGENQPQHF. The CDR3 nucleotides are TGTGCCAGCAGCCAAATGGGAGAAAATCAGCCCCAGCATTTT.

The chain links TRBV6-5 to TRBJ1-2; D gene uncertain. CDR3 length equals 12 residues. Germline V CDR1 and CDR2: MNHEY, SVGAGI. V was trimmed by 6 bases and J by 5 bases, leaving 10 bases between them. The CDR3: CASSSTPYGYTF. The CDR3 bases are TGTGCCAGCAGCTCGACACCGTATGGCTACACCTTC.

This clone was seen a single time. The chain combines TRBV11-2 with TRBJ2-5; D may be TRBD2 (7 bases). The V end was cut by 4 bases, the J end by 4 bases, with 16 bases between. The CDR3 length is 15 residues. The germline CDR1 and CDR2 sequences are SGHAT and FQNNGV. This CDR3 is CASSSARGAGETQYF. The CDR3 DNA is TGTGCCAGCAGCTCTGCCCGGGGGGCGGGAGAGACCCAGTACTTC.

This sequence joins TRBV18 and TRBJ1-2; D possibly corresponds to TRBD1 (5 bases). V dropped 3 bases and J dropped 4 bases, with 15 bases sitting between them. CDR3 length equals 15 residues. Germline V gives CDR1 KGHSH, CDR2 LQKENI. The CDR3 nucleotides are TGTGCCAGCTCACCTGGGCTCCAGCAGGGCTATGGCTACACCTTC. Translating gives CASSPGLQQGYGYTF.

The genes are TRBV12-3 or TRBV12-4 and TRBJ2-1; D is undetermined. The CDR3 extends over 12 amino acids. Trimming pared 6 bases from V and 4 bases from J, leaving 7 bases between. In nucleotides, the CDR3 is TGTGCCAGCAGCCCCCTGTACAATGAGCAGTTCTTC. This codes for CASSPLYNEQFF.

The chain links TRBV3-1 (or the pseudogene TRBV3-2) to TRBJ2-2; D gene uncertain. V lost 1 base and J 1 base, leaving 4 bases between the germline ends. Germline V gene data show CDR1 as LGHDT and CDR2 as YNNKEL (reference sequence). CDR3 length: 14 residues. CDR3 nucleotide sequence: TGTGCCAGCAGCCAAGCCAAGAACACCGGGGAGCTGTTTTTT. Amino acids: CASSQAKNTGELFF.

As DNA, the CDR3 is TGTGCCAGCAGCTTAGTTCCCCGCGAAACCTACGAGCAGTACTTC. Translating it yields CASSLVPRETYEQYF. The chain combines TRBV7-8 with TRBJ2-7; no firm D call. CDR1 and CDR2 from the germline V gene are SGHVS and FQNEAQ. The CDR3 length is 15 residues. The V and J ends lost 1 base and 2 bases respectively, with 12 bases between them.